The 23 T cell receptor beta chains below were found in one sample sequenced in a study of T cell clonality in common variable immunodeficiency. Using immunoSEQ multiplex PCR, the repertoire was profiled, and TCRdb retains in-frame clones only, with some absent. The specimen has about 41,000 clones, none found just once. Sequencing used peripheral blood mononuclear cells. These receptors were collected from a person aged 18 to 70 in good health.

This clone was found many times. The read stops 3 residues short of the end of the CDR3; the missing end is completed from the germline J gene. V and J are TRBV2 and TRBJ2-1; tentatively, D is TRBD2 (6 bases). The CDR3 extends over 12 amino acids. The V and J ends lost 6 bases and 6 bases respectively, with 9 bases between them. CDR1 and CDR2 (germline): SNHLY, FYNNEI. Partial CDR3 DNA: TGTGCCAGCAGGGAGGAGGGCAATGAG. Translated: CASREEGNE. In full, the CDR3 reads CASREEGNEQFF. Drawing the rest from reference TRBV2 and TRBJ2-1, the complete variable domain is EPEVTQTPSHQVTQMGQEVILRCVPISNHLYFYWYRQILGQKVEFLVSFYNNEISEKSEIFDDQFSVERPDGSNFTLKIRSTKLEDSAMYFCASREEGNEQFFGPGTRLTVL.

This clone was seen ten or more times. The read gets to within 3 residues of the CDR3 end, and the germline J gene fills in the rest. V gene TRBV5-1 combines with J gene TRBJ2-7; D remains unclear. V shed 1 base and J shed 0 bases, with 8 bases lying between them. The CDR3 contains 14 residues. Germline V CDR1 and CDR2: SGHRS, YFSETQ. The CDR3 region is CASSLLGSSYEQYF. Incomplete CDR3 DNA: TGCGCCAGCAGCTTGTTGGGCAGCTCCTACGAG.

This clone has a count of ten or more. Incomplete CDR3 DNA: TGTGCCAGCAGTAGTCTCCCGGGACAGCAGGATGAG. Translating it yields CASSSLPGQQDE. The entire CDR3 reads CASSSLPGQQDEQFF. This sequence joins TRBV12-3 or TRBV12-4 and TRBJ2-1, with 7 positions matching TRBD1. The CDR3 end lies 3 residues beyond the end of the read and is filled in from the germline J gene. Germline trimming cut 5 bases from V and 8 bases from J; bases unmatched to any gene: 12. The CDR3 spans 15 residues.

This clone showed up many times. Read data end 3 residues before the CDR3 end; the end is taken from the germline J gene. The J gene is TRBJ2-6, the V gene TRBV20-1; D gene unclear. CDR3 size: 13 residues. Germline CDR1 reads DFQATT; CDR2 reads SNEGSKA (reference sequence). V was cut by 4 bases and J by 0 bases, with 4 bases left in between. The CDR3 bases that were read are TGCAGTGCTATGGCCTCTGGGGCCAACGTC. This codes for CSAMASGANV. The whole CDR3 reads CSAMASGANVLTF.

This clone occurred many times. The read ends 3 residues shy of where the CDR3 ends; the end is completed using the germline J gene. This rearrangement joins TRBV20-1 to TRBJ2-1; 10 bases fit TRBD1. This CDR3 comprises 13 residues. CDR1 and CDR2 (germline): DFQATT, SNEGSKA (reference sequence). After removal of 4 bases from V and 6 bases from J, the junction contained 3 bases not matched to a gene. The CDR3 reads CSATGTGVNEQFF. Incomplete CDR3 DNA: TGCAGTGCTACCGGGACAGGGGTCAATGAG.

The sample holds many counts of this clone. The read ends 3 residues shy of where the CDR3 ends; the end is completed using the germline J gene. V usage is TRBV5-1 and J usage is TRBJ2-7; D perhaps matches TRBD1 (6 bases). Germline CDR1 is SGHRS and CDR2 is YFSETQ. The CDR3 contains 16 residues. V dropped 7 bases and J dropped 0 bases, with 20 bases sitting between them. The sequenced part of the CDR3 DNA is TGCGCCAGCCAATCCCCGACAGGACGGAGCTCCTACGAG. Protein sequence: CASQSPTGRSSYE. The CDR3 reads in full as CASQSPTGRSSYEQYF.

A note on this clone: The DNA ends 3 residues before the CDR3 does, and the rest of the CDR3 is filled in from the germline J gene. V gene TRBV5-1 combines with J gene TRBJ1-1, with TRBD1 identical over 8 bases. Germline CDR1 is SGHRS and CDR2 is YFSETQ. The CDR3 sequence is 13 residues long. The CDR3 sequence: CASSLGTGRAAFF. Incomplete CDR3 DNA: TGCGCCAGCAGCTTGGGGACAGGGAGGGCG.

A few counts support this clone. Sequencing ends 3 residues short of the CDR3 end; the germline J gene provides the rest. This chain uses TRBV2 with TRBJ2-5; D is perhaps TRBD1 or TRBD2 (6 bases each). Germline assignment: CDR1 SNHLY and CDR2 FYNNEI. This CDR3 has 13 residues. The CDR3 is CASSAGRGGTQYF. CDR3 DNA, as far as it was read: TGTGCCAGCAGTGCGGGCAGGGGAGGTACC.

Comment on this clone: A read error may explain this, as a much larger clone is one base away. The read terminates 3 residues ahead of where the CDR3 ends, so the germline J gene completes it. The J gene is TRBJ2-5, the V gene TRBV7-8; weak D call: TRBD2 (5 bases). The CDR3 length is 16 residues. Germline loops: CDR1 SGHVS, CDR2 FQNEAQ. CDR3 protein: CANSLSGRGKLETQYF. CDR3 DNA, as far as it was read: TGTGCCAACAGCTTATCGGGGAGAGGGAAATTAGAGACC.

This clone showed up many times. The read ends 3 residues shy of where the CDR3 ends; the end is completed using the germline J gene. V and J are TRBV19 and TRBJ2-5; either TRBD1 or TRBD2 may supply D (5 bases each). CDR1 is LNHDA and CDR2 is SQIVND in the germline V gene (reference sequence). The CDR3 totals 15 residues. Trimming left V 6 bases short and J 5 bases short, with 19 bases between. The CDR3 loop is CASSFGREFTETQYF. The sequenced CDR3 bases are TGTGCCAGTAGCTTCGGCAGGGAGTTTACGGAGACC.

This clone was observed many times. The read ends 3 residues shy of where the CDR3 ends; the end is completed using the germline J gene. V gene TRBV7-2 combines with J gene TRBJ1-1; 7 bases are shared with TRBD1. CDR1 is SGHTA, CDR2 FQGNSA, per germline. CDR3 size: 13 residues. V was clipped by 5 bases and J by 4 bases; unmatched bases: 4. The chain's CDR3 is CASSLDRSTEAFF. The sequenced part of the CDR3 DNA is TGTGCCAGCAGCCTGGACAGGAGCACTGAA. The full variable domain, rest sourced from reference TRBV7-2 and TRBJ1-1, is GAGVSQSPSNKVTEKGKDVELRCDPISGHTALYWYRQSLGQGLEFLIYFQGNSAPDKSGLPSDRFSAERTGGSVSTLTIQRTQQEDSAVYLCASSLDRSTEAFFGQGTRLTVV.

This clone was seen repeatedly, ten times or more. The CDR3 goes on 3 residues after the read ends, and that part is filled in from the germline J gene. The chain employs TRBV6-2 or TRBV6-3 and TRBJ2-3; 11 bases map to TRBD2. The V gene end was trimmed by 5 bases and the J gene end by 8 bases; junction bases not matched to a gene: 15. Looked up from germline, CDR1 is MNHEY and CDR2 is SVGEGT. This CDR3 is 17 amino acids long. The DNA read from the CDR3 is TGTGCCAGCAGTCAAACCACTAGCGGGAGAATTGACGGTACG. Protein sequence: CASSQTTSGRIDGT. The CDR3 as a whole reads CASSQTTSGRIDGTQYF.

This clone was recorded many times. The CDR3 extends 3 residues past the end of the read, so its final part is completed from the germline J gene. This rearrangement joins TRBV20-1 to TRBJ2-7; 7 nucleotides align to TRBD2. Germline V gene lookup returns CDR1 DFQATT and CDR2 SNEGSKA (reference sequence). The CDR3 spans 13 residues. J lost 4 bases, V lost 5 bases, and 8 bases had no gene match. The sequenced CDR3 bases are TGCAGTGCTCCCGGACTAGTTGGGTACGAG. It yields the protein CSAPGLVGYE. The full CDR3 is CSAPGLVGYEQYF.

This clone was found many times. The missing CDR3 end, 3 residues past where the read stops, is filled in from the germline J gene. The rearrangement joins TRBV10-3 to TRBJ2-5; 7 bases match TRBD2. The CDR3 loop spans 16 amino acids. The germline CDR1 and CDR2 sequences are ENHRY and SYGVKD. The covered CDR3 bases are TGTGCCATCAGTGAGTCTACTAGCGCCGACCAGGGAACC. Translation gives CAISESTSADQGT. The whole CDR3 protein is CAISESTSADQGTQYF.

This clone has at least ten counts. The observed sequence ends 3 residues before the CDR3 terminus, with the missing tail filled in from the germline J gene. The chain has TRBV29-1 and TRBJ1-1, with 7 nucleotides matching TRBD1. The germline V gene has CDR1 SQVTM and CDR2 ANQGSEA. CDR3 size: 14 residues. Trimming removed 6 bases from V and 1 base from J; junction bases left unmatched: 8. CDR3 amino acids: CSVRGQGRNTEAFF. The DNA read from the CDR3 is TGCAGCGTGAGGGGGCAGGGAAGGAACACTGAA.

This clone was seen ten or more times. The read ends 3 residues early relative to the CDR3; the germline J gene fills the gap. The chain has TRBV29-1 and TRBJ2-3; 10 bases agree with TRBD1. Germline trimming cut 5 bases from V and 0 bases from J; bases unmatched to any gene: 2. This CDR3 has 14 residues. Germline V lookup: CDR1 SQVTM, CDR2 ANQGSEA. The covered CDR3 bases are TGCAGCGTTCGACAGGGGGCGAGCACAGATACG. It encodes CSVRQGASTDT. The CDR3 as a whole reads CSVRQGASTDTQYF.

Of note for this clone: Read data end 3 residues before the CDR3 end; the end is taken from the germline J gene. This sequence joins TRBV18 and TRBJ1-2; no firm D call. The germline CDR1 and CDR2 sequences are KGHSH and LQKENI. CDR3 length: 12 amino acids. CDR3: CASSPSNYDYTF. The CDR3 DNA, read in part, is TGTGCCAGCTCACCTAGCAACTACGAC. Full variable domain (missing parts from reference TRBV18 and TRBJ1-2): NAGVMQNPRHLVRRRGQEARLRCSPMKGHSHVYWYRQLPEEGLKFMVYLQKENIIDESGMPKERFSAEFPKEGPSILRIQQVVRGDSAAYFCASSPSNYDYTFGSGTRLTVV.

This clone was seen ten or more times. Sequencing ends 3 residues short of the CDR3 end; the germline J gene provides the rest. The chain uses TRBV20-1 and TRBJ2-7; TRBD2 aligns across 10 bases. Losses at the gene ends were 4 bases for V and 2 bases for J; bases not matched to a gene: 2. Germline CDR1 DFQATT, CDR2 SNEGSKA (reference sequence). The CDR3 length is 13 residues. CDR3 sequence: CSATSGRAYEQYF. CDR3 DNA, as far as it was read: TGCAGTGCTACCAGCGGGAGGGCCTACGAG.

In its sample, this clone was seen many times. From the germline J gene comes the end of the CDR3, since the read stops 3 residues before it. The chain combines TRBV19 with TRBJ2-1; 7 positions match TRBD2. This CDR3 is built from 15 residues. After removal of 7 bases from V and 0 bases from J, the junction contained 6 bases not matched to a gene. Germline V gene lookup returns CDR1 LNHDA and CDR2 SQIVND (reference sequence). The part of the CDR3 DNA that was read is TGTGCCAGTAAGACTAGCTACATCTCCTACAATGAG. Translating gives CASKTSYISYNE. The entire CDR3 is CASKTSYISYNEQFF.

This clone has at least ten counts. Sequencing ends 3 residues short of the CDR3 end; the germline J gene provides the rest. The V gene is TRBV2, the J gene TRBJ2-7, with 7 nucleotides matching TRBD2. Per germline, CDR1 SNHLY and CDR2 FYNNEI. The CDR3 spans 15 residues. V trimming: 6 bases; J trimming: 2 bases; junction bases outside the gene matches: 10. The sequenced part of the CDR3 DNA is TGTGCCAGCAGGCGCATTCTAGCGGACACCTACGAG. Protein: CASRRILADTYE. The entire CDR3 protein reads CASRRILADTYEQYF.

This clone was found many times. Read sequence stops 3 residues before the CDR3 end, and the germline J gene provides the missing end. The chain couples TRBV5-1 to TRBJ2-1; 9 bases fit TRBD2. V lost 5 bases and J lost 2; bases outside the gene matches: 8. This CDR3 contains 16 residues. Germline CDR1 reads SGHRS; CDR2 reads YFSETQ. Incomplete CDR3 DNA: TGCGCCAGCAGATACCAAGCGGGAGGACCCTACAATGAG. Amino acid sequence: CASRYQAGGPYNE. From start to end, the CDR3 is CASRYQAGGPYNEQFF.

This clone was counted ten times or more. The DNA ends 3 residues before the CDR3 does, and the rest of the CDR3 is filled in from the germline J gene. The chain uses TRBV20-1 and TRBJ2-3; the match to TRBD2 covers 10 bases. The germline gives CDR1 DFQATT, CDR2 SNEGSKA (reference sequence). Germline trimming cut 5 bases from V and 4 bases from J; bases unmatched to any gene: 9. CDR3 length: 15 residues. The sequenced part of the CDR3 DNA is TGCAGTGCTGGGAAACTAGCGGGAAACCCAGATACG. This codes for CSAGKLAGNPDT. The CDR3 in full is CSAGKLAGNPDTQYF.

This clone was recorded a few times. The read ends 3 residues before the CDR3 terminus; that terminus is restored from the germline J gene. This sequence joins TRBV7-9 and TRBJ2-3; D may be TRBD2 (5 bases). In germline, CDR1 is SEHNR, CDR2 FQNEAQ (reference sequence). The CDR3 has 14 residues. V was cut by 10 bases and J by 1 base, with 15 bases left in between. The CDR3 DNA, read in part, is TGTGCCACCCCGGCCGTACTAGGCACAGATACG. Protein product: CATPAVLGTDT. The complete CDR3 reads CATPAVLGTDTQYF.